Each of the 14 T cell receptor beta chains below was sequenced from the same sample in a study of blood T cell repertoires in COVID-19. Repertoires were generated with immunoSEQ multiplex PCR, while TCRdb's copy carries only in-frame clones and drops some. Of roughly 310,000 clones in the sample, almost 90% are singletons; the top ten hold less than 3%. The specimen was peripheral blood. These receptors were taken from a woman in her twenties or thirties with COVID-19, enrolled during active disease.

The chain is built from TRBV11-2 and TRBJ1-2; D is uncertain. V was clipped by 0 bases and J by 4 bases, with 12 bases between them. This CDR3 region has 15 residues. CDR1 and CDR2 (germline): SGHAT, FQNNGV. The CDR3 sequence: CASSLDRGGPYGYTF. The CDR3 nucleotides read TGTGCCAGCAGCTTAGATCGGGGAGGACCCTATGGCTACACCTTC.

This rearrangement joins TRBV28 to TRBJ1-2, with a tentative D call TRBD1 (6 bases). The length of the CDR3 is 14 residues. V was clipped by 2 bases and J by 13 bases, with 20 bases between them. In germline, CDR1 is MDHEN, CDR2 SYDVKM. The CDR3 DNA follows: TGTGCCAGCAGTTTAGAGTCTTTAGTGGGGGCCATCACCTTC. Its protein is CASSLESLVGAITF.

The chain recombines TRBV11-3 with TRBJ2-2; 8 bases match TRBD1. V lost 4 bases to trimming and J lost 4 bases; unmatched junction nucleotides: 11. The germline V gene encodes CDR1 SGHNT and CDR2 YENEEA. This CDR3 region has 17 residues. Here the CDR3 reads CASSSNRSGGPTGELFF. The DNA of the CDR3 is TGTGCCAGCAGCTCAAACAGATCAGGGGGCCCCACCGGGGAGCTGTTTTTT. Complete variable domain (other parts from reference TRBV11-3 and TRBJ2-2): EAGVVQSPRYKIIEKKQPVAFWCNPISGHNTLYWYLQNLGQGPELLIRYENEEAVDDSQLPKDRFSAERLKGVDSTLKIQPAELGDSAVYLCASSSNRSGGPTGELFFGEGSRLTVL.

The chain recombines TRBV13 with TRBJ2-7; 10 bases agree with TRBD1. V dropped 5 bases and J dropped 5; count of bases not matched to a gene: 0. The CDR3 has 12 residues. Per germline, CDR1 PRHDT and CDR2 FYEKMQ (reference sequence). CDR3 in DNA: TGTGCCAGCAGCGGGACAGGGGACGAGCAGTACTTC. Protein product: CASSGTGDEQYF.

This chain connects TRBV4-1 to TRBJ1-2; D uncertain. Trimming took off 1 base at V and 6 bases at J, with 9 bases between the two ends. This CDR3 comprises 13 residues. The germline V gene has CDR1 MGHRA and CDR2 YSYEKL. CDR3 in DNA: TGCGCCAGCAGCCAAGTGTTTGGGCATGGCTACACCTTC. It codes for CASSQVFGHGYTF.

CDR3 nucleotide sequence: TGTGCCAGCAGTTACGCGGGAGCAGAGACCCAGTACTTC. This gives the protein CASSYAGAETQYF. This chain connects TRBV27 to TRBJ2-5, with 7 bases identical to TRBD2. The length of the CDR3 is 13 residues. J lost 4 bases, V lost 4 bases, and 3 bases had no gene match. The V gene's germline CDR1 is MNHEY and CDR2 SMNVEV (reference sequence).

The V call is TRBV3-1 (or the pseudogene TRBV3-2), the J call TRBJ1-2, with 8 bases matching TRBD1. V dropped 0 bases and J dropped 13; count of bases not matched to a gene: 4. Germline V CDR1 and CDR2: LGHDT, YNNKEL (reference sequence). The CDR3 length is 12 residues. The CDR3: CASSQDQGASTF. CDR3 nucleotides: TGTGCCAGCAGCCAAGATCAGGGGGCGAGCACCTTC.

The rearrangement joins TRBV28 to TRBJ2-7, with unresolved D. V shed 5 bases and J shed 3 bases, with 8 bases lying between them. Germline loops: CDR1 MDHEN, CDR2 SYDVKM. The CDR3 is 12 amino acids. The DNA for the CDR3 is TGTGCCAGCAGTAAAAACATCTACGAGCAGTACTTC. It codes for CASSKNIYEQYF.

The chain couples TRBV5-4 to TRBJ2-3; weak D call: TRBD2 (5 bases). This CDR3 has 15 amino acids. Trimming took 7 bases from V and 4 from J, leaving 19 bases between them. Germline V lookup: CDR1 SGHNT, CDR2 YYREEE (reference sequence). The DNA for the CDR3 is TGTGCCAGCCGTCTCGGTGTGGGAGTCCCAGATACGCAGTATTTT. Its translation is CASRLGVGVPDTQYF.

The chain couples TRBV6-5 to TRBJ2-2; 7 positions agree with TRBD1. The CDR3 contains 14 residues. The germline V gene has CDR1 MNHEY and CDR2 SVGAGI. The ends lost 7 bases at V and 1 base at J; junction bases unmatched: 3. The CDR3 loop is CASKDRKNTGELFF. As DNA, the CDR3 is TGTGCCAGCAAGGACAGGAAGAACACCGGGGAGCTGTTTTTT.

The CDR3 sequence is CASSYRSGWDEQFF. The CDR3 coding sequence is TGTGCCAGCAGTTACCGGAGCGGCTGGGATGAGCAGTTCTTC. The rearrangement joins TRBV27 to TRBJ2-1, with D perhaps TRBD2 (5 bases). The CDR3 is 14 residues long. From germline, CDR1 is MNHEY and CDR2 SMNVEV (reference sequence). Trimming removed 4 bases from V and 8 bases from J, with 15 bases in between.

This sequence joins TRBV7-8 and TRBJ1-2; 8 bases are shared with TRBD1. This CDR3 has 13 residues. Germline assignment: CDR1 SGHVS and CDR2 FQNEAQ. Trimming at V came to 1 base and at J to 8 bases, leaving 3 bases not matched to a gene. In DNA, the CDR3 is TGTGCCAGCAGCTTAGGCAGGGGGCAGGGCTACACCTTC. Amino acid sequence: CASSLGRGQGYTF. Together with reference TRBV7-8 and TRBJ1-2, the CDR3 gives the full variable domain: GAGVSQSPRYKVAKRGQDVALRCDPISGHVSLFWYQQALGQGPEFLTYFQNEAQLDKSGLPSDRFFAERPEGSVSTLKIQRTQQEDSAVYLCASSLGRGQGYTFGSGTRLTVV.

The CDR3, as DNA: TGTGCCAGCAGTTCCACAGTTTCCAAATTCTCCTACGAGCAGTACTTC. The encoded protein is CASSSTVSKFSYEQYF. The chain carries TRBV28 and TRBJ2-7; D remains ambiguous. Germline V gene data show CDR1 as MDHEN and CDR2 as SYDVKM. This CDR3 has 16 amino acids. The ends were cut back, 4 bases at V and 0 bases at J, with 16 bases in the middle.

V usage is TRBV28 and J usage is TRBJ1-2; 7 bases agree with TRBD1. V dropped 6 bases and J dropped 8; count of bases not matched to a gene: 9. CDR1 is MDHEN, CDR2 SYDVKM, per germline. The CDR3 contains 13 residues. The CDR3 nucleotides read TGTGCCAGCAGCTTCTACAGGGGTAGAGGCTACACCTTC. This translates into CASSFYRGRGYTF.